The 16 T cell receptor beta chains below all came from one sample that was sequenced in a study of shared clonotypes between healthy human individuals. Only CD45RO-negative cells positively selected for CCR7 counted as naive CD8 cells, so terminally differentiated effector memory CD45RA+ cells were excluded. Only in-frame clones appear in the TCRdb table, and some are missing; sequencing was by immunoSEQ multiplex PCR. The repertoire includes around 1,900,000 clones, over 85% of them detected once, and 1.5% to 2% sits in the top ten. Sequencing was performed on naive CD8+ T cells from PBMCs. The receptors stem from a man between 18 and 29 years old in good health. Some clones in this sample may be carry-over from other donors' samples.

This chain joins TRBV7-7 and TRBJ2-2; D is perhaps TRBD1 or TRBD2 (6 bases each). Germline-derived CDR1 and CDR2 are SSHAT and FNYEAQ (reference sequence). The CDR3 has 13 amino acids. Trimming cost V 1 base and J 10 bases, with 10 bases left between them. The CDR3 region is CASSLGGAAELFF. In nucleotides, the CDR3 is TGTGCCAGCAGCTTAGGGGGGGCCGCGGAGCTGTTTTTT.

This sequence joins TRBV5-1 and TRBJ2-1, with TRBD2 matching 8 bases. V lost 3 bases and J lost 6; bases outside the gene matches: 8. In germline, CDR1 is SGHRS, CDR2 YFSETQ. The CDR3 length is 15 residues. The CDR3 is CASSSSGRLANEQFF. The DNA for the CDR3 is TGCGCCAGCAGCTCGAGCGGGAGATTAGCCAATGAGCAGTTCTTC.

The V and J genes are TRBV25-1 and TRBJ1-1; maybe TRBD1 (5 bases). CDR3 size: 18 residues. V was pared by 7 bases and J by 1 base, with 25 bases between. Germline CDR1 reads MGHDK; CDR2 reads SYGVNS. CDR3: CASTILKTTVRSNTEAFF. The CDR3 region has the DNA TGTGCCAGCACAATACTTAAGACGACAGTAAGATCGAACACTGAAGCTTTCTTT.

The CDR3 spells CASRPAGPFYEQYF. CDR3 nucleotide sequence: TGTGCCAGCAGGCCGGCCGGGCCTTTTTACGAGCAGTACTTC. The V call is TRBV28, the J call TRBJ2-7; D is ambiguous. Looked up from germline, CDR1 is MDHEN and CDR2 is SYDVKM. The CDR3 is made up of 14 amino acids. Deletions cut 6 bases from V and 4 bases from J, with 16 bases between. The full variable domain, completed using reference TRBV28 and TRBJ2-7, is DVKVTQSSRYLVKRTGEKVFLECVQDMDHENMFWYRQDPGLGLRLIYFSYDVKMKEKGDIPEGYSVSREKKERFSLILESASTNQTSMYLCASRPAGPFYEQYFGPGTRLTVT.

The rearrangement uses TRBV2 and TRBJ1-1, with 9 bases that match TRBD1. The CDR3 spans 19 residues. Per germline, CDR1 SNHLY and CDR2 FYNNEI. After removal of 2 bases from V and 4 bases from J, the junction contained 17 bases not matched to a gene. This CDR3 is CASSERSGTGWRKGTEAFF. CDR3 nucleotide sequence: TGTGCCAGCAGTGAACGTAGCGGGACAGGGTGGAGAAAGGGCACTGAAGCTTTCTTT.

The chain carries TRBV9 and TRBJ1-1; maybe TRBD1 (5 bases). V was shortened by 0 bases and J by 8 bases, with 17 bases between the two germline ends. This CDR3 region has 15 residues. Germline V gives CDR1 SGDLS, CDR2 YYNGEE. The DNA of the CDR3 is TGTGCCAGCAGCGTAGTAACCCGGGGGGGTTCCGAAGCTTTCTTT. Residues: CASSVVTRGGSEAFF.

The chain is built from TRBV6-5 and TRBJ2-1, with D unresolved. Deletions cut 6 bases from V and 3 bases from J, with 3 bases between. This CDR3 comprises 11 residues. CDR1 is MNHEY and CDR2 is SVGAGI in the germline V gene. DNA of the CDR3: TGTGCCAGCAGGGGCTACAATGAGCAGTTCTTC. Translation: CASRGYNEQFF.

Points on this clone: Distinct nucleotide sequences in the sample also encode this CDR3. V gene TRBV13 combines with J gene TRBJ2-7, with no clear D. The CDR3 is 12 residues long. The V gene lost 3 bases and the J gene lost 0 bases, with 3 bases spanning the gap. CDR1 PRHDT and CDR2 FYEKMQ come from the germline V gene (reference sequence). The CDR3 sequence is CASSLGSYEQYF. CDR3 nucleotide sequence: TGTGCCAGCAGCTTGGGCTCCTACGAGCAGTACTTC.

The chain joins TRBV29-1 to TRBJ1-4; TRBD1 agrees at 7 bases. V was clipped by 6 bases and J by 6 bases; unmatched bases: 7. The CDR3 length is 13 residues. CDR1 is SQVTM and CDR2 is ANQGSEA in the germline V gene. In DNA, the CDR3 is TGCAGCGTCGAGACAGGGAATTATGAAAAACTGTTTTTT. Translated: CSVETGNYEKLFF.

The CDR3 here is CASSLGSQIEAFF. Here the CDR3 DNA reads TGTGCCAGCAGCTTAGGGAGCCAGATTGAAGCTTTCTTT. The chain employs TRBV7-9 and TRBJ1-1; D gene uncertain. This CDR3 spans 13 amino acids. Trimming removed 1 base at V and 7 bases at J, with 10 bases between. Germline values: CDR1 SEHNR, CDR2 FQNEAQ (reference sequence).

A single count supports this clone. The J gene is TRBJ2-1, the V gene TRBV7-8, with a possible D match to TRBD1 (6 bases). V shed 3 bases and J shed 9 bases, with 9 bases lying between them. This CDR3 comprises 12 residues. Looked up from germline, CDR1 is SGHVS and CDR2 is FQNEAQ. CDR3 loop: CASSLDSIEQFF. CDR3 in DNA: TGTGCCAGCAGCTTGGACAGTATTGAGCAGTTCTTC.

The chain carries TRBV30 and TRBJ1-1; possible D gene TRBD1, 5 bases. Looked up from germline, CDR1 is GTSNPN and CDR2 is SVGIG (reference sequence). CDR3 length: 12 amino acids. V shed 3 bases and J shed 3 bases, with 8 bases lying between them. In DNA form, the CDR3 reads TGTGCCTGGAGCCAGGGCCACACTGAAGCTTTCTTT. It specifies CAWSQGHTEAFF.

This chain uses TRBV18 with TRBJ1-1; 8 bases fit TRBD1. The junction had 5 bases not matched to a gene; V was cut back by 2 bases and J by 0 bases. The CDR3 consists of 16 residues. The germline gives CDR1 KGHSH, CDR2 LQKENI. The CDR3 spells CASSPGSGGLNTEAFF. Written as DNA, the CDR3 is TGTGCCAGCTCACCAGGGTCAGGGGGCTTGAACACTGAAGCTTTCTTT.

The chain joins TRBV19 to TRBJ2-2, with 8 bases matching TRBD1. The CDR3 runs 15 residues. Germline CDR1 reads LNHDA; CDR2 reads SQIVND (reference sequence). With 8 bases clipped from V and 0 bases from J, the junction kept 5 bases outside the gene matches. CDR3 DNA: TGTGCCAGTGGAGGGACAGGCGCGAACACCGGGGAGCTGTTTTTT. Its protein product is CASGGTGANTGELFF.

This clone was counted a single time. The chain joins TRBV4-1 to TRBJ2-6; D tentatively fits TRBD1 or TRBD2 (5 bases each). This CDR3 has 18 amino acids. The ends were cut back, 0 bases at V and 4 bases at J, with 16 bases in the middle. In germline, CDR1 is MGHRA, CDR2 YSYEKL. CDR3 coding DNA: TGCGCCAGCAGCCAAGACGGGGCAGGTCTCCTCGGGGCCAACGTCCTGACTTTC. Translation gives CASSQDGAGLLGANVLTF.

The rearrangement uses TRBV7-9 and TRBJ2-5; 12 nucleotides line up with TRBD1. The trim removed 5 bases at V and 5 bases at J, leaving 6 bases unmatched. Germline values: CDR1 SEHNR, CDR2 FQNEAQ (reference sequence). CDR3 length: 15 residues. This CDR3 reads CASSTRDRGRETQYF. The CDR3 coding sequence is TGTGCCAGCAGCACCAGGGACAGGGGGCGGGAGACCCAGTACTTC.